One sample yielded the 28 T cell receptor beta chains listed below, sequenced in a study of vaccination effects on CD4 cells after COVID-19. These TCRs' antigens remain unknown. Viral peptide pool expansion of antigen-specific CD4+ T cells preceded sequencing in the ViraFEST assay. It was after more than nine days of culture that CD4+ T cells were isolated. Each participant was given two doses of one vaccine (BNT162b2 or mRNA-1273). Clones were sequenced by immunoSEQ multiplex PCR, and TCRdb holds only the in-frame ones, with some missing. This sample has around 30,000 clones; over 80% occur once, and the top ten carry under 6.5%. This specimen consisted of CD4+ T cells from PBMCs cultured with SARS-CoV-2 spike peptides, obtained after COVID-19 vaccination. The source of these receptors is a human donor who received a COVID-19 vaccine. Some clones in this sample may be carry-over from other donors' samples.

The chain carries TRBV19 and TRBJ1-2; possibly TRBD1 for D (5 bases). V lost 3 bases, J lost 4 bases, and 18 bases lay in between. Germline V gene data show CDR1 as LNHDA and CDR2 as SQIVND (reference sequence). The CDR3 totals 16 residues. CDR3 nucleotides: TGTGCCAGTAGTATTATAGAGGTACCCGGGACCTATGGCTACACCTTC. It yields the protein CASSIIEVPGTYGYTF.

The gene calls are TRBV19 and TRBJ2-5; D assignment may be TRBD1 or TRBD2 (5 bases each). Germline V gene sequence: CDR1 LNHDA, CDR2 SQIVND (reference sequence). With 4 bases removed from V and 0 bases from J, the gap between germline ends came to 9 bases. This CDR3 has 14 amino acids. The CDR3 here is CASSKRDDQETQYF. The CDR3 DNA sequence: TGTGCCAGTAGTAAAAGGGACGACCAAGAGACCCAGTACTTC.

This rearrangement joins TRBV20-1 to TRBJ1-2, with TRBD1 matching over 7 bases. Looked up from germline, CDR1 is DFQATT and CDR2 is SNEGSKA (reference sequence). Unmatched junction bases numbered 0, after V lost 5 bases and J lost 3 bases. This CDR3 comprises 11 residues. CDR3 sequence: CSAGTDYGYTF. CDR3 nucleotides: TGCAGTGCTGGGACAGACTATGGCTACACCTTC.

V and J are TRBV30 and TRBJ1-5, with a possible D match to TRBD1 (6 bases). Germline V CDR1 and CDR2: GTSNPN, SVGIG (reference sequence). The V end was cut by 1 base, the J end by 7 bases, with 14 bases between. This CDR3 is built from 14 residues. Here the CDR3 reads CAWSELRGGQPQHF. The CDR3 DNA reads TGTGCCTGGAGTGAACTCAGGGGTGGCCAGCCCCAGCATTTT.

This clone was observed a handful of times. The J gene is TRBJ2-2, the V gene TRBV7-3; D may be TRBD1 (6 bases). Germline CDR1 is SGHTA and CDR2 is FQGTGA. The CDR3 runs to 13 residues. V lost 4 bases to trimming and J lost 5 bases, with 8 bases between them. The CDR3 DNA reads TGTGCCAGCAGCTCTACAGGGACCGGGGAGCTGTTTTTT. Encoded protein: CASSSTGTGELFF.

This rearrangement joins TRBV6-5 to TRBJ2-3; TRBD2 might be the D (6 bases). Germline CDR1 and CDR2: MNHEY and SVGAGI. This CDR3 comprises 15 residues. V lost 6 bases and J lost 0, with 13 bases in between. CDR3 DNA: TGTGCCAGCAGAGGCCGGGACTCTAGCACAGATACGCAGTATTTT. This gives the protein CASRGRDSSTDTQYF.

The chain joins TRBV7-3 to TRBJ2-1, with 7 bases aligning to TRBD2. This CDR3 is 15 amino acids long. Germline V gene lookup returns CDR1 SGHTA and CDR2 FQGTGA. V lost 3 bases and J lost 4; bases outside the gene matches: 6. The CDR3 DNA reads as TGTGCCAGCAGCTTTGGGGGGGGAGCTTACAATGAGCAGTTCTTC. Protein: CASSFGGGAYNEQFF. The full variable domain, its missing parts supplied by reference TRBV7-3 and TRBJ2-1, is GAGVSQTPSNKVTEKGKYVELRCDPISGHTALYWYRQSLGQGPEFLIYFQGTGAADDSGLPNDRFFAVRPEGSVSTLKIQRTERGDSAVYLCASSFGGGAYNEQFFGPGTRLTVL.

The genes are TRBV7-3 and TRBJ2-1; D gene uncertain. This CDR3 has 13 residues. The V gene lost 2 bases and the J gene lost 9 bases, with 11 bases spanning the gap. The V gene's germline CDR1 is SGHTA and CDR2 FQGTGA. For the CDR3, the DNA is TGTGCCAGCAGCTTAGCCGGATTGGGTGAGCAGTTCTTC. It encodes CASSLAGLGEQFF.

The V call is TRBV18, the J call TRBJ2-1; the D is unclear. V lost 4 bases and J lost 3, with 16 bases in between. Germline assignment: CDR1 KGHSH and CDR2 LQKENI. CDR3 length equals 16 residues. CDR3 loop: CASSRSGSTLYNEQFF. The DNA for the CDR3 is TGTGCCAGCTCACGATCCGGCAGCACTCTCTACAATGAGCAGTTCTTC.

The rearrangement links TRBV7-2 to TRBJ1-5; 7 bases match TRBD1. Looked up from germline, CDR1 is SGHTA and CDR2 is FQGNSA. J gave up 5 bases and V 5 bases, and 12 bases lay outside the gene matches. The CDR3 covers 16 residues. For the CDR3, the DNA is TGTGCCAGCAGCCTGTATTTGACAGGGCTCGATCAGCCCCAGCATTTT. Residues: CASSLYLTGLDQPQHF.

The J gene is TRBJ1-4, the V gene TRBV7-8; no firm D call. Per germline, CDR1 SGHVS and CDR2 FQNEAQ. CDR3 size: 12 residues. Trimming pared 5 bases from V and 7 bases from J, leaving 8 bases between. The CDR3 protein is CASSRSGEKLFF. As DNA, the CDR3 is TGTGCCAGCAGCCGAAGTGGTGAAAAACTGTTTTTT. Full variable domain (missing parts from reference TRBV7-8 and TRBJ1-4): GAGVSQSPRYKVAKRGQDVALRCDPISGHVSLFWYQQALGQGPEFLTYFQNEAQLDKSGLPSDRFFAERPEGSVSTLKIQRTQQEDSAVYLCASSRSGEKLFFGSGTQLSVL.

This chain connects TRBV5-5 to TRBJ1-1, with D tentatively TRBD1 (6 bases). Trimming shortened V by 1 base and J by 5 bases, and 12 bases separated the two germline ends. Germline CDR1 is SGHKS and CDR2 is YYEKEE (reference sequence). The CDR3 spans 14 residues. CDR3 nucleotides: TGTGCCAGCAGCTTGAGGGGGGAGAGGACTGAAGCTTTCTTT. This sequence encodes CASSLRGERTEAFF. Drawing the rest from reference TRBV5-5 and TRBJ1-1, the complete variable domain is DAGVTQSPTHLIKTRGQQVTLRCSPISGHKSVSWYQQVLGQGPQFIFQYYEKEERGRGNFPDRFSARQFPNYSSELNVNALLLGDSALYLCASSLRGERTEAFFGQGTRLTVV.

This clone was detected only once. This chain uses TRBV7-3 with TRBJ2-1; weak D call: TRBD1 (6 bases). Germline V gene lookup returns CDR1 SGHTA and CDR2 FQGTGA. CDR3 length: 16 residues. Trimming stripped 4 bases from V and 2 bases from J, with 15 bases between. The CDR3 reads CASSSRQGLPYNEQFF. The CDR3 DNA reads TGTGCCAGCAGCTCCCGGCAGGGGCTCCCCTACAATGAGCAGTTCTTC.

V and J are TRBV27 and TRBJ1-5, with D uncertain. CDR1 and CDR2 from the germline V gene are MNHEY and SMNVEV (reference sequence). With 6 bases removed from V and 4 bases from J, the gap between germline ends came to 10 bases. The CDR3 covers 13 residues. This chain's CDR3 is CASSPTSNQPQHF. In DNA form, the CDR3 reads TGTGCCAGCAGCCCTACTAGTAATCAGCCCCAGCATTTT.

The genes are TRBV6-5 and TRBJ2-3, with a possible D match to TRBD1 (5 bases). V was trimmed by 6 bases and J by 1 base, leaving 14 bases between them. CDR1 MNHEY and CDR2 SVGAGI come from the germline V gene. This CDR3 is built from 15 residues. The chain's CDR3 is CASRRQGTGTDTQYF. Here the CDR3 DNA reads TGTGCCAGCAGACGCCAGGGAACCGGCACAGATACGCAGTATTTT.

J is TRBJ1-1 and V is TRBV28; D may be TRBD1 (6 bases). CDR1 is MDHEN and CDR2 is SYDVKM in the germline V gene. The CDR3 loop spans 17 amino acids. Between the trimmed V and J ends, which lost 6 bases and 1 base, there was a span of 21 bases. The CDR3 spells CASSLTTPTGQNTEAFF. In nucleotides, the CDR3 is TGTGCCAGCAGCCTAACTACTCCGACAGGCCAGAACACTGAAGCTTTCTTT.

This clone came up once. The CDR3 here is CASSFPWGGGGSSYEQYV. The CDR3 nucleotides read TGTGCCAGCAGCTTCCCCTGGGGGGGCGGGGGGTCCTCCTACGAGCAGTACGTC. This chain links TRBV11-2 with TRBJ2-7; 8 bases line up with TRBD2. Germline V CDR1 and CDR2: SGHAT, FQNNGV. The V gene end was trimmed by 3 bases and the J gene end by 0 bases; junction bases not matched to a gene: 13. There are 18 residues in the CDR3.

The chain uses TRBV14 and TRBJ2-2, with 9 bases matching TRBD1. V was clipped by 3 bases and J by 5 bases; unmatched bases: 10. The CDR3 is made up of 17 amino acids. The germline V gene has CDR1 SGHDN and CDR2 FVKESK. The CDR3: CASSHGLWTGVTGELFF. CDR3 nucleotide sequence: TGTGCCAGCAGCCACGGACTATGGACAGGGGTGACCGGGGAGCTGTTTTTT.

The V call is TRBV5-1, the J call TRBJ2-3, with TRBD2 identical over 8 bases. The ends lost 3 bases at V and 4 bases at J; junction bases unmatched: 10. In germline, CDR1 is SGHRS, CDR2 YFSETQ. This CDR3 has 16 residues. CDR3 region: CASSSRTGGPADTQYF. The CDR3 nucleotides read TGCGCCAGCAGCTCAAGGACGGGAGGGCCCGCAGATACGCAGTATTTT.

The gene calls are TRBV4-3 and TRBJ1-4; tentative D call: TRBD1 (5 bases). There are 16 residues in the CDR3. Germline-derived CDR1 and CDR2 are LGHNA and YSLEER. Trimming pared 1 base from V and 5 bases from J, leaving 14 bases between. CDR3 region: CASSQGSQGRNEKLFF. The CDR3 DNA reads as TGCGCCAGCAGCCAAGGGAGTCAGGGCAGGAATGAAAAACTGTTTTTT.

The chain carries TRBV2 and TRBJ1-2; D uncertain. The V and J ends lost 4 bases and 5 bases respectively, with 17 bases between them. CDR3 size: 15 residues. Germline CDR1 and CDR2: SNHLY and FYNNEI. CDR3 loop: CASSVEVSHKYGYTF. Written as DNA, the CDR3 is TGTGCCAGCAGTGTCGAGGTGTCTCATAAGTATGGCTACACCTTC.

This chain uses TRBV2 with TRBJ2-7; D not resolved. V shed 5 bases and J shed 5 bases, with 7 bases lying between them. This CDR3 spans 11 amino acids. Germline CDR1 and CDR2: SNHLY and FYNNEI. CDR3 nucleotides: TGTGCCAGCAGTAGGAGAAACGAGCAGTACGTC. Translated: CASSRRNEQYV.

The rearrangement joins TRBV28 to TRBJ1-2, with D perhaps matching TRBD1 (6 bases). V gave up 6 bases and J gave up 4 bases, with 18 bases separating them. The germline V gene has CDR1 MDHEN and CDR2 SYDVKM. This CDR3 has 15 residues. The CDR3 region is CASRTTGAGGYGYTF. The CDR3 DNA sequence: TGTGCCAGCAGGACGACGGGGGCCGGGGGCTATGGCTACACCTTC.

The V call is TRBV6-5, the J call TRBJ2-5; D is perhaps TRBD2 (7 bases). CDR3 size: 14 residues. Trimming took 6 bases from V and 3 from J, leaving 14 bases between them. In germline, CDR1 is MNHEY, CDR2 SVGAGI. The CDR3 loop reads CASSRGGAEETQYF. CDR3 bases: TGTGCCAGCAGCCGAGGGGGGGCCGAAGAGACCCAGTACTTC.

This chain uses TRBV2 with TRBJ1-1; 7 nucleotides agree with TRBD1. This CDR3 region has 14 residues. Per germline, CDR1 SNHLY and CDR2 FYNNEI. The trim removed 2 bases at V and 4 bases at J, leaving 4 bases unmatched. DNA for the CDR3: TGTGCCAGCAGTGAAAGGGGGCTAGGCACTGAAGCTTTCTTT. It encodes CASSERGLGTEAFF.

This chain links TRBV19 with TRBJ1-2, with D tentatively TRBD1 (5 bases). Trimming stripped 2 bases from V and 4 bases from J, with 11 bases between. This CDR3 comprises 14 residues. Germline assignment: CDR1 LNHDA and CDR2 SQIVND (reference sequence). DNA for the CDR3: TGTGCCAGTAGTATAACGTCAGGGTCCTATGGCTACACCTTC. This translates into CASSITSGSYGYTF.

V is TRBV7-7 and J is TRBJ1-5; D call uncertain. Trimming shortened V by 3 bases and J by 4 bases, and 10 bases separated the two germline ends. CDR3 length equals 14 residues. Per the germline V gene, CDR1 is SSHAT and CDR2 is FNYEAQ (reference sequence). Written as DNA, the CDR3 is TGTGCCAGCAGCTTGCCGGGGTGGAATCAGCCCCAGCATTTT. This gives the protein CASSLPGWNQPQHF.

The chain carries TRBV7-2 and TRBJ2-1, with 7 nucleotides matching TRBD2. CDR3 length equals 16 residues. Per the germline V gene, CDR1 is SGHTA and CDR2 is FQGNSA. J was trimmed by 5 bases and V by 5 bases; bases with no gene match: 12. The CDR3 loop reads CASSLAVSAGNNEQFF. CDR3 coding DNA: TGTGCCAGCAGCCTCGCCGTTTCAGCGGGGAACAATGAGCAGTTCTTC.